The 10 T cell receptor beta chains reported below all come from one sample, sequenced in a study of technical replicates of blood from several donors. Assay: immunoSEQ multiplex PCR; the TCRdb copy retains only in-frame clones and omits some. The profile shows about 90,000 clones, approximately 94% of them singletons. Source material: T cells isolated from PBMCs. The receptors here all came from a human donor in good health.

The rearrangement joins TRBV6-5 to TRBJ2-1; D ambiguous. Germline V gives CDR1 MNHEY, CDR2 SVGAGI. V was trimmed by 3 bases and J by 10 bases, leaving 7 bases between them. The CDR3 consists of 11 residues. The CDR3 is CASSYSSEQFF. The CDR3 DNA is TGTGCCAGCAGTTATAGCAGCGAGCAGTTCTTC.

The chain combines TRBV19 with TRBJ2-7; D may be TRBD2 (5 bases). Trimming stripped 0 bases from V and 0 bases from J, with 6 bases between. Germline-derived CDR1 and CDR2 are LNHDA and SQIVND (reference sequence). The CDR3 length is 14 residues. CDR3 amino acids: CASSIDGNSYEQYF. The CDR3 DNA follows: TGTGCCAGTAGTATAGACGGGAACTCCTACGAGCAGTACTTC.

The V gene is TRBV19, the J gene TRBJ1-2; 9 bases are shared with TRBD1. This CDR3 has 17 amino acids. Germline V gene data show CDR1 as LNHDA and CDR2 as SQIVND (reference sequence). V trimming: 5 bases; J trimming: 7 bases; junction bases outside the gene matches: 17. CDR3 loop: CASSAYRDRVNYGGYTF. In DNA, the CDR3 is TGTGCCAGTAGTGCGTACCGGGACAGGGTAAACTATGGTGGCTACACCTTC. The whole variable domain, filled in from reference TRBV19 and TRBJ1-2, reads DGGITQSPKYLFRKEGQNVTLSCEQNLNHDAMYWYRQDPGQGLRLIYYSQIVNDFQKGDIAEGYSVSREKKESFPLTVTSAQKNPTAFYLCASSAYRDRVNYGGYTFGSGTRLTVV.

The J gene is TRBJ2-7, the V gene TRBV30; 8 nucleotides agree with TRBD1. This CDR3 is 14 amino acids long. Trimming removed 3 bases from V and 4 bases from J; junction bases left unmatched: 8. Germline CDR1 reads GTSNPN; CDR2 reads SVGIG (reference sequence). CDR3 nucleotide sequence: TGTGCCTGGAGGAGTGGGACAGGATATTACGAGCAGTACTTC. This encodes CAWRSGTGYYEQYF. Variable domain in full (rest from reference TRBV30 and TRBJ2-7): SQTIHQWPATLVQPVGSPLSLECTVEGTSNPNLYWYRQAAGRGLQLLFYSVGIGQISSEVPQNLSASRPQDRQFILSSKKLLLSDSGFYLCAWRSGTGYYEQYFGPGTRLTVT.

The chain combines TRBV18 with TRBJ2-7; possible D gene TRBD1, 5 bases. Between the trimmed V and J ends, which lost 3 bases and 2 bases, there was a span of 11 bases. CDR1 KGHSH and CDR2 LQKENI come from the germline V gene. CDR3 length: 14 amino acids. The CDR3 protein is CASSPAGQAYEQYF. For the CDR3, the DNA is TGTGCCAGCTCACCGGCAGGGCAAGCCTACGAGCAGTACTTC.

The rearrangement links TRBV19 to TRBJ1-2, with TRBD1 identical over 8 bases. V was clipped by 8 bases and J by 4 bases; unmatched bases: 6. Germline V gene data show CDR1 as LNHDA and CDR2 as SQIVND (reference sequence). The CDR3 covers 13 residues. In DNA, the CDR3 is TGTGCCAGTGCCGGGACAGGCGTCTATGGCTACACCTTC. It translates to CASAGTGVYGYTF.

This clone was observed once. This sequence joins TRBV5-6 and TRBJ1-4, with D possibly matching TRBD1 (5 bases). The ends were cut back, 0 bases at V and 8 bases at J, with 14 bases in the middle. The CDR3 extends over 15 amino acids. Germline CDR1 reads SGHDT; CDR2 reads YYEEEE. The CDR3: CASSLDGRRGEKLFF. The CDR3, as DNA: TGTGCCAGCAGCTTGGATGGGCGCCGGGGGGAAAAACTGTTTTTT.

The V call is TRBV30, the J call TRBJ1-2; no clear D gene. Trimming removed 5 bases from V and 4 bases from J, with 11 bases in between. CDR3 length: 12 residues. In germline, CDR1 is GTSNPN, CDR2 SVGIG (reference sequence). In DNA form, the CDR3 reads TGTGCCTGGCGGGGAATCTCCTATGGCTACACCTTC. Residues: CAWRGISYGYTF.

The V and J genes are TRBV9 and TRBJ2-2; TRBD1 might be the D (6 bases). V was trimmed by 3 bases and J by 2 bases, leaving 11 bases between them. The CDR3 consists of 15 residues. From germline, CDR1 is SGDLS and CDR2 YYNGEE. The CDR3 spells CASSGRQVNTGELFF. CDR3 DNA: TGTGCCAGCAGCGGCCGACAGGTTAACACCGGGGAGCTGTTTTTT.

This clone was seen a few times. The J gene is TRBJ2-3, the V gene TRBV29-1, with D possibly matching TRBD1 (6 bases). V was cut by 6 bases and J by 2 bases, with 12 bases left in between. Germline CDR1 reads SQVTM; CDR2 reads ANQGSEA. This CDR3 has 13 residues. The chain's CDR3 is CSVDRTATDTQYF. CDR3 coding DNA: TGCAGCGTCGACCGGACAGCCACAGATACGCAGTATTTT.